A single sample gave rise to the 14 T cell receptor beta chains below, sequenced in a study of blood T cell repertoires in COVID-19. Libraries were prepared by immunoSEQ multiplex PCR; TCRdb keeps only in-frame clonotypes and omits some of them. The sample carries some 45,000 clones, about four fifths recorded once. The sample taken for sequencing was peripheral blood. These receptors came from an older woman with acute or convalescent COVID-19.

The chain combines TRBV7-2 with TRBJ1-5, with D hard to call. V lost 1 base to trimming and J lost 3 bases, with 10 bases between them. Per germline, CDR1 SGHTA and CDR2 FQGNSA. This CDR3 contains 15 residues. CDR3 nucleotides: TGTGCCAGCAGCTTAGAGGGAGATTTCAATCAGCCCCAGCATTTT. Amino acid sequence: CASSLEGDFNQPQHF.

The chain carries TRBV7-9 and TRBJ1-2, with TRBD1 as a possible D gene (6 bases). This CDR3 is built from 13 residues. V was clipped by 6 bases and J by 6 bases, with 14 bases between them. Germline CDR1 and CDR2: SEHNR and FQNEAQ (reference sequence). CDR3 nucleotides: TGTGCCAGCAGTTTAAGACAGGCGGATGGCTACACCTTC. The encoded protein is CASSLRQADGYTF.

The chain joins TRBV7-3 to TRBJ1-1, with unresolved D. V dropped 2 bases and J dropped 3 bases, with 7 bases sitting between them. Germline assignment: CDR1 SGHTA and CDR2 FQGTGA. There are 13 residues in the CDR3. For the CDR3, the DNA is TGTGCCAGCAGCTTAGTCCAGGACACTGAAGCTTTCTTT. Translation gives CASSLVQDTEAFF.

V is TRBV30 and J is TRBJ1-3; D is unclear. The V end lost 3 bases, the J end lost 0 bases, and 12 bases lay between the germline ends. The germline V gene encodes CDR1 GTSNPN and CDR2 SVGIG (reference sequence). The CDR3 loop spans 15 amino acids. Here the CDR3 DNA reads TGTGCCTGGAGGGGTATCACAGACTCTGGAAACACCATATATTTT. It codes for CAWRGITDSGNTIYF.

This clone was counted only a few times. This rearrangement joins TRBV4-3 to TRBJ1-6, with TRBD1 as a possible D gene (5 bases). Trimming took 1 base from V and 6 from J, leaving 7 bases between them. The germline V gene encodes CDR1 LGHNA and CDR2 YSLEER. The CDR3 has 14 residues. The CDR3 loop reads CASSQGGGNSPLHF. In nucleotides, the CDR3 is TGCGCCAGCAGCCAAGGGGGGGGTAATTCACCCCTCCACTTT.

Only one count was recorded for this clone. The V and J genes are TRBV4-2 and TRBJ2-3; 8 bases are a match to TRBD2. Germline V gives CDR1 LGHNA, CDR2 YNFKEQ. J gave up 8 bases and V 1 base, and 23 bases lay outside the gene matches. This CDR3 contains 20 residues. CDR3 sequence: CASSQVSPRTSGAGFGTQYF. DNA for the CDR3: TGTGCCAGCAGCCAAGTATCCCCCCGTACTAGCGGAGCGGGTTTCGGTACGCAGTATTTT.

The V call is TRBV19, the J call TRBJ2-7, with D perhaps matching TRBD2 (5 bases). Between the trimmed V and J ends, which lost 6 bases and 3 bases, there was a span of 15 bases. The CDR3 spans 14 residues. Germline values: CDR1 LNHDA, CDR2 SQIVND (reference sequence). The CDR3 DNA is TGTGCCAGTAGACCCAGCGCAGGAGGCTACGAGCAGTACTTC. Its protein is CASRPSAGGYEQYF.

The chain joins TRBV6-1 to TRBJ1-5, with TRBD1 identical over 10 bases. Germline CDR1 and CDR2: MNHNS and SASEGT. The junction had 2 bases not matched to a gene; V was cut back by 1 base and J by 8 bases. This CDR3 has 14 amino acids. This CDR3 is CASSEGQGAKPQHF. In nucleotides, the CDR3 is TGTGCCAGCAGTGAAGGACAGGGGGCTAAGCCCCAGCATTTT.

The chain carries TRBV7-9 and TRBJ1-2, with D perhaps matching TRBD1 (5 bases). CDR1 is SEHNR, CDR2 FQNEAQ, per germline (reference sequence). The CDR3 runs 13 residues. V shed 1 base and J shed 7 bases, with 10 bases lying between them. CDR3 DNA sequence: TGTGCCAGCAGCTTAGTGCAGGGTGGTGGCTACACCTTC. It codes for CASSLVQGGGYTF. Using reference TRBV7-9 and TRBJ1-2 for the parts outside the CDR3, the full variable domain is DTGVSQNPRHKITKRGQNVTFRCDPISEHNRLYWYRQTLGQGPEFLTYFQNEAQLEKSRLLSDRFSAERPKGSFSTLEIQRTEQGDSAMYLCASSLVQGGGYTFGSGTRLTVV.

This rearrangement joins TRBV7-9 to TRBJ1-2; D is unresolved. The V gene's germline CDR1 is SEHNR and CDR2 FQNEAQ (reference sequence). Trimming removed 5 bases at V and 4 bases at J, with 20 bases between. CDR3 length equals 16 residues. CDR3 bases: TGTGCCAGCAGCCACATTGTACAGACTATTCGCTATGGCTACACCTTC. Protein product: CASSHIVQTIRYGYTF.

This chain uses TRBV6-5 with TRBJ1-3, with 8 bases aligning to TRBD1. Germline CDR1 reads MNHEY; CDR2 reads SVGAGI. The CDR3 runs 15 residues. Trimming removed 11 bases from V and 3 bases from J; junction bases left unmatched: 12. The CDR3 spells CAVKWSQGVGNTIYF. Written as DNA, the CDR3 is TGTGCCGTTAAGTGGTCACAGGGGGTTGGAAACACCATATATTTT.

The chain uses TRBV7-2 and TRBJ1-2; 9 bases map to TRBD1. V was pared by 2 bases and J by 13 bases, with 8 bases of the junction left unmatched. CDR1 SGHTA and CDR2 FQGNSA come from the germline V gene. This CDR3 spans 13 amino acids. The DNA of the CDR3 is TGTGCCAGCAGCTTAAGTCGACAGGGGGTATCCACCTTC. Its protein product is CASSLSRQGVSTF.

J is TRBJ2-5 and V is TRBV5-6; the D gene is possibly TRBD2 (5 bases). V was shortened by 0 bases and J by 10 bases, with 13 bases between the two germline ends. This CDR3 is 13 amino acids long. From germline, CDR1 is SGHDT and CDR2 YYEEEE. The CDR3 DNA reads TGTGCCAGCAGCTTGGGGGTGAGGGTTATCCAGTACTTC. Protein product: CASSLGVRVIQYF.

This rearrangement joins TRBV5-1 to TRBJ2-1; TRBD2 matches at 7 bases. This CDR3 region has 15 residues. Trimming removed 4 bases from V and 0 bases from J; junction bases left unmatched: 4. Germline V gene lookup returns CDR1 SGHRS and CDR2 YFSETQ. Written as DNA, the CDR3 is TGCGCCAGCAGCCTCGGGGGGAGCTCCTACAATGAGCAGTTCTTC. This gives the protein CASSLGGSSYNEQFF. The variable domain in full, completed from reference TRBV5-1 and TRBJ2-1, reads KAGVTQTPRYLIKTRGQQVTLSCSPISGHRSVSWYQQTPGQGLQFLFEYFSETQRNKGNFPGRFSGRQFSNSRSEMNVSTLELGDSALYLCASSLGGSSYNEQFFGPGTRLTVL.